This T cell receptor (beta chain) originates from a study of cytotoxic CD8 clonotypes in ibrutinib-treated CLL. There are 15 residues in the CDR3. V dropped 2 bases and J dropped 7 bases, with 18 bases sitting between them. Germline V gives CDR1 MNHNY, CDR2 SVGAGI (reference sequence). Clones were sequenced by immunoSEQ multiplex PCR, and TCRdb holds only the in-frame ones, with some missing. This table holds around 40,000 clones, roughly three quarters found once. Sequencing was performed on PBMCs, taken at disease progression, from a patient treated with ibrutinib. The receptor was derived from a human donor with chronic lymphocytic leukemia. This chain joins TRBV6-6 and TRBJ2-7; tentatively, D is TRBD1 (7 bases). DNA for the CDR3: TGTGCCAGCAGTTACCGGCAGGGGGACTCCGGGGAGCAGTACTTC. This encodes CASSYRQGDSGEQYF.